A selection of T cell receptor beta chains follows, all from one sample in a study of shared clonotypes between healthy human individuals. Clones were read by immunoSEQ multiplex PCR, and TCRdb kept only the in-frame ones, dropping some. The profile shows more than 500,000 clones, approximately 96% of them singletons. The sequenced material came from naive CD8+ T cells sorted from blood. The receptors shown here come from a woman aged 30 to 39 in good health. Both conserved end residues are trimmed from each CDR3. Each record gives: J gene, V gene, CDR3 protein.

>TRBJ2-1|TRBV15
ATSRDLLGGGLNEQF
>TRBJ2-1|TRBV5-4
ASSLERADGEQF
>TRBJ1-2|TRBV27
ASCPSPAVGYT
>TRBJ2-2|TRBV27
ASSLNLAGYGELF
>TRBJ2-7|TRBV5-4
ASSLVFRDYEQY
>TRBJ1-6|TRBV28
ASSLPGGINSPLH
>TRBJ2-7|TRBV28
ASSLSGTQRDYEQY
>TRBJ2-5|TRBV5-1
ASSTGTSGIHETQY
>TRBJ2-2|TRBV29-1
SVLSGRATGELF
>TRBJ2-7|TRBV13
ASSSAGGPMEQY
>TRBJ2-1|TRBV4-2
ASSQLGFSEQF
>TRBJ2-2|TRBV4-1
ASSGRQGASTGELF
>TRBJ2-1|TRBV6-1
ASSEARGGIQYNEQF
>TRBJ1-2|TRBV4-1
ASSQGAQSYGYT
>TRBJ2-1|TRBV2
ADGPPGEQF
>TRBJ1-5|TRBV19
ASSIGSLYSQH
>TRBJ1-1|TRBV6-5
ASSSPVRTEAF
>TRBJ2-2|TRBV10-3
AISGQNTGELF
>TRBJ2-7|TRBV5-1
ASSPDSVGEQY
>TRBJ1-1|TRBV19
ASSILVGARATEAF
>TRBJ1-1|TRBV4-1
ASSGREGAEAF
>TRBJ2-7|TRBV19
ASSATSDSYEQY
>TRBJ2-7|TRBV27
ASSSGATEQY
>TRBJ2-7|TRBV28
ASSLVGLAGGDYEQY
>TRBJ2-7|TRBV5-5
ASNDGNYEQY
>TRBJ2-3|TRBV27
ASSFGYGTDTQY
>TRBJ2-1|TRBV7-9
ASSGRGGRDAYNEQF
>TRBJ1-5|TRBV28
ASVGSGGLVGNQPQH
>TRBJ2-1|TRBV4-1
ASSQDRAGVNEQF
>TRBJ1-3|TRBV7-9
ASSPRRDSGNTIY
>TRBJ2-7|TRBV6-5
ASREQSSYEQY
>TRBJ2-1|TRBV5-6
ASSLALAGEGQF
>TRBJ2-5|TRBV27
ASSAGTSGKETQY
>TRBJ1-5|TRBV18
ASSPAHSNQPQH
>TRBJ2-7|TRBV27
ASSLAAGTYEQY
>TRBJ2-3|TRBV28
ASSRLAGATDTQY
>TRBJ2-7|TRBV7-8
ASSLAGLAYEQY
>TRBJ2-1|TRBV11-2
ACGPWYEQF
>TRBJ2-7|TRBV9
ASSVDPQAAYEQY
>TRBJ2-7|TRBV14
ASSYAGLIGEQY
>TRBJ2-1|TRBV27
ASAIIGAEQF
>TRBJ2-1|TRBV21-1
ASSKGGERYNEQF
>TRBJ2-7|TRBV10-1
ASSPGLAGGSYEQY
>TRBJ2-3|TRBV29-1
SVGLSGSSTDTQY
>TRBJ2-7|TRBV7-9
ASSFPSGSPYEQY
>TRBJ2-1|TRBV11-2
ASRGLAGPSYNEQF
>TRBJ2-6|TRBV5-4
ASSWGSVAGANVLT
>TRBJ2-7|TRBV11-3
ASSYSDSTYEQY
>TRBJ2-7|TRBV27
ASSLQSNAYEQY
>TRBJ2-7|TRBV30
AWSSLDREY
>TRBJ2-7|TRBV27
ASSPGAVYEQY
>TRBJ2-7|TRBV19
ASSITSSYEQY